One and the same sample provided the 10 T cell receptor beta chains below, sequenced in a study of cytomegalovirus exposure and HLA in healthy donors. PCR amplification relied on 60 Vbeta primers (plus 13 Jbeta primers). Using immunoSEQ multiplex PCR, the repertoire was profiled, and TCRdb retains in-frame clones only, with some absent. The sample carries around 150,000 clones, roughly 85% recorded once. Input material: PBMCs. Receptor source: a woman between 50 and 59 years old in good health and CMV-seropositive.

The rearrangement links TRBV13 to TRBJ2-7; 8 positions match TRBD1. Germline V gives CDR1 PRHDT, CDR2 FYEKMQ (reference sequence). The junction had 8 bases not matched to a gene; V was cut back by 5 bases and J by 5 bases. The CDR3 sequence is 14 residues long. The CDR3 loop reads CASSEGTGGDEQYF. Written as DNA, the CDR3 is TGTGCCAGCAGCGAGGGGACAGGAGGCGACGAGCAGTACTTC.

The DNA of the CDR3 is TGTGCCAGCAGTACGGACAGAACCACCGGGGAGCTGTTTTTT. Protein sequence: CASSTDRTTGELFF. This chain links TRBV2 with TRBJ2-2, with a possible D match to TRBD1 (6 bases). V shed 5 bases and J shed 4 bases, with 11 bases lying between them. CDR1 SNHLY and CDR2 FYNNEI come from the germline V gene. The length of the CDR3 is 14 residues.

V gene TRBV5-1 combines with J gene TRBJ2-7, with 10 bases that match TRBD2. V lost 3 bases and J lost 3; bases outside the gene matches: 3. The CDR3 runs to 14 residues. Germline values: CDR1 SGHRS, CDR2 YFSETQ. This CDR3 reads CASSSWTSGYEQYF. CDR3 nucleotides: TGCGCCAGCAGCTCCTGGACTAGCGGCTACGAGCAGTACTTC.

The CDR3 DNA reads TGTGCCAGAAGTATGAACAGGGATCGGTACGAGCAGTACTTC. This codes for CARSMNRDRYEQYF. The chain recombines TRBV2 with TRBJ2-7; D is perhaps TRBD1 (6 bases). Germline lookup yields CDR1 SNHLY and CDR2 FYNNEI. The ends were cut back, 9 bases at V and 4 bases at J, with 19 bases in the middle. The CDR3 is made up of 14 amino acids.

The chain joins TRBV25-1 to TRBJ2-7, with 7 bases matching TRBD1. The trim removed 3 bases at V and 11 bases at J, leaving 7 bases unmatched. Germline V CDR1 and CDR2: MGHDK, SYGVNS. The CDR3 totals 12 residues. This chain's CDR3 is CASSDPTGREYF. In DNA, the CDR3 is TGTGCCAGCAGTGACCCGACAGGGCGTGAGTACTTC.

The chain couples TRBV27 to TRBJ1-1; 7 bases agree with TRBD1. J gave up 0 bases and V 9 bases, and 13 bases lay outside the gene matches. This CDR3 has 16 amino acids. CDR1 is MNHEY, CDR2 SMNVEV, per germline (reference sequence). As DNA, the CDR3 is TGTGCCAGTACTCGAAGAGACAGGGTTATGAACACTGAAGCTTTCTTT. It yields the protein CASTRRDRVMNTEAFF.

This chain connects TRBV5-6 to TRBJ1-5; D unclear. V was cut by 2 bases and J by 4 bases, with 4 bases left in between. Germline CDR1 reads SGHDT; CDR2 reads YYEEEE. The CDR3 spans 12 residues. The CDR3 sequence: CASSFLNQPQHF. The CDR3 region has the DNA TGTGCCAGCAGCTTTCTTAATCAGCCCCAGCATTTT.

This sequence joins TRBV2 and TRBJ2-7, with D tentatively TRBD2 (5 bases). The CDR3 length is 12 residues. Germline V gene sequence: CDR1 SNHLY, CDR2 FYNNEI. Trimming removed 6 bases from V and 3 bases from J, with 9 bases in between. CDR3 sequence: CASREGIYEQYF. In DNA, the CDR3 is TGTGCCAGCAGAGAGGGCATCTACGAGCAGTACTTC.

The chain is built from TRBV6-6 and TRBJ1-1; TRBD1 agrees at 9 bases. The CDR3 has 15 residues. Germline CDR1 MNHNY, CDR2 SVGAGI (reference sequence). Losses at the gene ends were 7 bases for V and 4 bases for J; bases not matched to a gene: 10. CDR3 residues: CASKNRGRSGTEAFF. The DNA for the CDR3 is TGTGCCAGCAAAAACAGGGGGCGATCGGGCACTGAAGCTTTCTTT.

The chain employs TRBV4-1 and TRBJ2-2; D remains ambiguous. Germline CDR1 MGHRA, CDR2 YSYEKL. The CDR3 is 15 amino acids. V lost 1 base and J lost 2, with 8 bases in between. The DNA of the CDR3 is TGCGCCAGCAGCCAAGGGGCCCCTAACACCGGGGAGCTGTTTTTT. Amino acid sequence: CASSQGAPNTGELFF.